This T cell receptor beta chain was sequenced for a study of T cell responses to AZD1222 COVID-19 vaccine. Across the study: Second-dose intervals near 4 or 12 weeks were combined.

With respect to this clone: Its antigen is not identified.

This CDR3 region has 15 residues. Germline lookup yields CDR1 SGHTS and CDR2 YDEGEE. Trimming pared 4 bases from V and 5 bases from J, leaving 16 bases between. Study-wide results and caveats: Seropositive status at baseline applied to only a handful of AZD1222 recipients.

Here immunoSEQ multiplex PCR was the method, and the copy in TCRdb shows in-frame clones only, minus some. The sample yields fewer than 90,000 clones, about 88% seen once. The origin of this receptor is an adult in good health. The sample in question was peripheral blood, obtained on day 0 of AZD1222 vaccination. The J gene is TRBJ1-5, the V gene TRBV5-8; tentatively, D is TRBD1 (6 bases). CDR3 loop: CASSRSGRGYQPQHF. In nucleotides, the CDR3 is TGTGCCAGCAGCCGTTCAGGGAGGGGGTATCAGCCCCAGCATTTT.